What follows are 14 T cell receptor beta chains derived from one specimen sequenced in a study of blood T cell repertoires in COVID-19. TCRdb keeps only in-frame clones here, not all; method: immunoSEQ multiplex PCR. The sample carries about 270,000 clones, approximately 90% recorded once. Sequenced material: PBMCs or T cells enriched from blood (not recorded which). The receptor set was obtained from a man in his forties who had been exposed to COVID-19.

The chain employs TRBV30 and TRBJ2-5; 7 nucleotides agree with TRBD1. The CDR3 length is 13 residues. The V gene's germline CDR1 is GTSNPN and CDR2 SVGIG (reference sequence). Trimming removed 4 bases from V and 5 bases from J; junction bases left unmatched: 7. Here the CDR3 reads CAWTRGSRETQYF. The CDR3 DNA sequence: TGTGCCTGGACCAGGGGGAGTCGGGAGACCCAGTACTTC.

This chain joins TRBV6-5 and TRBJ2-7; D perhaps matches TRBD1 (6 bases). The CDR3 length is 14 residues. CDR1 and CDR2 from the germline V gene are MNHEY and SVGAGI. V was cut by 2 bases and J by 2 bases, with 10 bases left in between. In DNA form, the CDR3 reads TGTGCCAGCAGTTACAGAACAGGGACCTACGAGCAGTACTTC. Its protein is CASSYRTGTYEQYF.

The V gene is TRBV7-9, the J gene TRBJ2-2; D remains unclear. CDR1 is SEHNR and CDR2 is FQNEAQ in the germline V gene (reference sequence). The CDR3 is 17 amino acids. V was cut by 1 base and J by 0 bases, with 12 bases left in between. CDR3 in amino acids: CASSLVRVTSNTGELFF. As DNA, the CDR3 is TGTGCCAGCAGCTTAGTCCGGGTGACTTCGAACACCGGGGAGCTGTTTTTT.

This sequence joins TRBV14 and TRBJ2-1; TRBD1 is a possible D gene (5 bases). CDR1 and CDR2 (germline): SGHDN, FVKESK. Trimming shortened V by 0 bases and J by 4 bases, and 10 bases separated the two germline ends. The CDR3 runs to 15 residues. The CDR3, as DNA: TGTGCCAGCAGCCAAGATTATACAGGATACAATGAGCAGTTCTTC. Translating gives CASSQDYTGYNEQFF.

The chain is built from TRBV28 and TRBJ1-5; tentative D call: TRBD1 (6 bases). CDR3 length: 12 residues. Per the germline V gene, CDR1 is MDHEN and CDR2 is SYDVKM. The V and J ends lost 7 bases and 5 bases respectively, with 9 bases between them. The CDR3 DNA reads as TGTGCCAGCACCGAGGGGGATCAGCCCCAGCATTTT. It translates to CASTEGDQPQHF.

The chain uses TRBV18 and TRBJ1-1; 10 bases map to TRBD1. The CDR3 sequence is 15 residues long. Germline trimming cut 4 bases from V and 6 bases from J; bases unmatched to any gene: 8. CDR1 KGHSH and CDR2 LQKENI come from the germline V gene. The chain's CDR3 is CASSLFGTGDSEAFF. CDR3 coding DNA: TGTGCCAGCTCACTATTCGGGACAGGGGACTCTGAAGCTTTCTTT.

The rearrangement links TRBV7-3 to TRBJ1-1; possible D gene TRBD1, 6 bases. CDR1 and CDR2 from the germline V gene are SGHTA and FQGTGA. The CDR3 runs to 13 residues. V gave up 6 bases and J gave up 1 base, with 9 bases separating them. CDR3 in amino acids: CASSQGQNTEAFF. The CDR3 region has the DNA TGTGCCAGCAGTCAGGGGCAGAACACTGAAGCTTTCTTT.

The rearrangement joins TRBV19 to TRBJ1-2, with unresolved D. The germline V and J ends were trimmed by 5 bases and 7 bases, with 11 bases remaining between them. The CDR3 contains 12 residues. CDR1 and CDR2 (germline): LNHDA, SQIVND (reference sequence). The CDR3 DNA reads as TGTGCCAGTAGTTCCGCAGCGTTTGGCTACACCTTC. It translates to CASSSAAFGYTF. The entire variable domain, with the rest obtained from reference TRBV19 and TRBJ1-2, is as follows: DGGITQSPKYLFRKEGQNVTLSCEQNLNHDAMYWYRQDPGQGLRLIYYSQIVNDFQKGDIAEGYSVSREKKESFPLTVTSAQKNPTAFYLCASSSAAFGYTFGSGTRLTVV.

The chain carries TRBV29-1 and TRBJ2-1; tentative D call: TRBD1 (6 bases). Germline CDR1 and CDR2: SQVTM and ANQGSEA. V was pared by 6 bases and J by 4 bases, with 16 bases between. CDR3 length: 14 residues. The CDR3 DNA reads TGCAGCGTGGATCGTACAGGGCCTTACAATGAGCAGTTCTTC. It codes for CSVDRTGPYNEQFF.

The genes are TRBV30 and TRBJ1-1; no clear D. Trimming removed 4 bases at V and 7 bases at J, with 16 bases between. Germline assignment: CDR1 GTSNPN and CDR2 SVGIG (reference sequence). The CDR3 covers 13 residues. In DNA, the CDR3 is TGTGCCTGGACAATCATGCGGAGGAGTGAAGCTTTCTTT. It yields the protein CAWTIMRRSEAFF. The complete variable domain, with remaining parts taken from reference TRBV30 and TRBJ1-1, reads SQTIHQWPATLVQPVGSPLSLECTVEGTSNPNLYWYRQAAGRGLQLLFYSVGIGQISSEVPQNLSASRPQDRQFILSSKKLLLSDSGFYLCAWTIMRRSEAFFGQGTRLTVV.

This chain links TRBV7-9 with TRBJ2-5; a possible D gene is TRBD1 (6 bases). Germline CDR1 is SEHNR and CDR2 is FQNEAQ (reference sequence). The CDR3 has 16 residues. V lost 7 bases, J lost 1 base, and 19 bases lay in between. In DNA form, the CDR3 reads TGTGCCAGCAACAAGGACAGTCCCATAACCCAAGAGACCCAGTACTTC. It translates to CASNKDSPITQETQYF.

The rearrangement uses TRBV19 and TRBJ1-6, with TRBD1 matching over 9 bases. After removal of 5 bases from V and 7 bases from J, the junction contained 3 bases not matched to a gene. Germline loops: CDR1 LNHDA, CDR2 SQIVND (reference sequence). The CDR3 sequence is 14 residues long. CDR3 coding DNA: TGTGCCAGTAGTGGTGGGACAGGGAATTCACCCCTCCACTTT. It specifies CASSGGTGNSPLHF.

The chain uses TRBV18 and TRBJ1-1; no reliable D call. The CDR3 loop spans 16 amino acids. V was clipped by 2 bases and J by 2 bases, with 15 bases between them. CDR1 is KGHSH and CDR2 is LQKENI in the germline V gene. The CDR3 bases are TGTGCCAGCTCACCAAAGGTCGTCGCGGGTAACACTGAAGCTTTCTTT. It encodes CASSPKVVAGNTEAFF.

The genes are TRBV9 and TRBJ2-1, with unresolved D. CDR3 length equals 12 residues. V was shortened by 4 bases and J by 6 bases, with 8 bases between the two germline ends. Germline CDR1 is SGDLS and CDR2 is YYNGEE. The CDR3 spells CASSSTGNEQFF. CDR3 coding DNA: TGTGCCAGCAGCTCGACGGGCAATGAGCAGTTCTTC.